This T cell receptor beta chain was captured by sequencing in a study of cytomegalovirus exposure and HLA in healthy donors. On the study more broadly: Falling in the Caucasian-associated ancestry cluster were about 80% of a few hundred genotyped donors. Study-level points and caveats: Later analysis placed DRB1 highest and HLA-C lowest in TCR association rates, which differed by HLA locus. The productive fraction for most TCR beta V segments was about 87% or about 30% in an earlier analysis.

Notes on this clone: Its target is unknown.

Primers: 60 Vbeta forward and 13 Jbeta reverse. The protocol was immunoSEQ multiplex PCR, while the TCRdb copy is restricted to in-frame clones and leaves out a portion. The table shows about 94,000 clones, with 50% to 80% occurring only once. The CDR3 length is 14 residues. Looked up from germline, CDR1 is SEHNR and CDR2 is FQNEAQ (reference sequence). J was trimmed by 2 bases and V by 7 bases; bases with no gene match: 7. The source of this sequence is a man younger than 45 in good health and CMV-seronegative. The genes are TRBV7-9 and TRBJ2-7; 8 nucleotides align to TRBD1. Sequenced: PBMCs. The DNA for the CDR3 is TGTGCCAGCACCCCAGGGGGCAGAACCTACGAGCAGTACTTC. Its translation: CASTPGGRTYEQYF.